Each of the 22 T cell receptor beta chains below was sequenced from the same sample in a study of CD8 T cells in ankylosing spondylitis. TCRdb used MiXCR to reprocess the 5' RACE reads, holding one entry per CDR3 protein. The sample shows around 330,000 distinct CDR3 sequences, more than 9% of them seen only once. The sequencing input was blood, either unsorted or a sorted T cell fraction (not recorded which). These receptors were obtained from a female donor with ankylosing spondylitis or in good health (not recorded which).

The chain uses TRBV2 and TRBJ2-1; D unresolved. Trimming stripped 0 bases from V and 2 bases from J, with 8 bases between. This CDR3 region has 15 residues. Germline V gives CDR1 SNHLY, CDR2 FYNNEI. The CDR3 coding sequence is TGTGCCAGCAGTGAAGCCGGGTCCACCTACAATGAGCAGTTCTTC. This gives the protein CASSEAGSTYNEQFF.

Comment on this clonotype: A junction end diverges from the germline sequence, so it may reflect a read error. CDR3 region: CCARGTSSRVGYEQYF. The CDR3 DNA reads TGCTGTGCTAGAGGGACTAGTTCAAGAGTGGGCTACGAGCAGTACTTC. The chain uses TRBV20-1 and TRBJ2-7; TRBD2 matches 8 bases. CDR1 is DFQATT and CDR2 is SNEGSKA in the germline V gene (reference sequence). The CDR3 contains 16 residues.

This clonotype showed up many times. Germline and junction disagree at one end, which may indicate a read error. CDR3: CSGRPSISGNTIYF. In DNA, the CDR3 is TGCAGTGGTAGACCAAGCATCTCTGGAAACACCATATATTTT. The chain joins TRBV20-1 to TRBJ1-3; D not resolved. Germline lookup yields CDR1 DFQATT and CDR2 SNEGSKA (reference sequence). The CDR3 totals 14 residues.

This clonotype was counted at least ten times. CDR3 bases: TGTGCCAGCAGCTATGGGACTCCCTCCTACAATGAGCAGTTCTTC. Translation gives CASSYGTPSYNEQFF. The rearrangement links TRBV6-5 to TRBJ2-1, with D maybe TRBD2 (6 bases). The germline CDR1 and CDR2 sequences are MNHEY and SVGAGI. This CDR3 is built from 15 residues. V was clipped by 6 bases and J by 0 bases, with 12 bases between them.

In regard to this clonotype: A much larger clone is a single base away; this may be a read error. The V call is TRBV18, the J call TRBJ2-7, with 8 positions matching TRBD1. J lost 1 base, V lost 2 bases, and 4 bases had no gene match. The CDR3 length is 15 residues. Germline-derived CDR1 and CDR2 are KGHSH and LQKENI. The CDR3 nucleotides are TGTGCCAGCTCACCATCGGGACAGGCTTCCTACGAGCAGTACTTC. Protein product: CASSPSGQASYEQYF.

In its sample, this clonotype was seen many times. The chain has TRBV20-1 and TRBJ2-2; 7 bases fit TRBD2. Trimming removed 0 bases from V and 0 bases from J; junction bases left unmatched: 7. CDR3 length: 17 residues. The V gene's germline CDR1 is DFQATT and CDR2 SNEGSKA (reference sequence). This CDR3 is CSARDRASGTNTGELFF. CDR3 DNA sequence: TGCAGTGCTAGAGATCGGGCTAGCGGTACGAACACCGGGGAGCTGTTTTTT.

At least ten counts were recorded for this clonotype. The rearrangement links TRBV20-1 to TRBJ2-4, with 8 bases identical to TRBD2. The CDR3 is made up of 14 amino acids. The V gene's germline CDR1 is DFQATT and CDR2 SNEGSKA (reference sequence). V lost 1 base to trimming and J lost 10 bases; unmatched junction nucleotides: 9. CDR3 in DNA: TGCAGTGCTAGAGCAGGGACTAGTGGGGGGATTCAGTACTTC. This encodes CSARAGTSGGIQYF.

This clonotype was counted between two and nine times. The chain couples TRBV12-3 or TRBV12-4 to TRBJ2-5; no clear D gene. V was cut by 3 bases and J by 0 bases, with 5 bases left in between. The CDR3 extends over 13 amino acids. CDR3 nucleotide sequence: TGTGCCAGCAGTTTCGCGGACCAAGAGACCCAGTACTTC. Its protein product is CASSFADQETQYF.

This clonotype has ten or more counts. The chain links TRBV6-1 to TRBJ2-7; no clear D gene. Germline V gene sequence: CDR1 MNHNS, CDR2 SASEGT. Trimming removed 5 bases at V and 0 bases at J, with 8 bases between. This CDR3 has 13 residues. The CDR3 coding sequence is TGTGCCAGCAGTCCTCTCACCTCCTACGAGCAGTACTTC. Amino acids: CASSPLTSYEQYF.

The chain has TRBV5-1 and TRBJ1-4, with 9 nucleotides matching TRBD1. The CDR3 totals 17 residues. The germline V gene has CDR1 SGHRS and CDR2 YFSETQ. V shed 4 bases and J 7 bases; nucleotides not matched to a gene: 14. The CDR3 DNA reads TGCGCCAGCAGCCCCGGGACAGGGATTTGGTCCTTTGAAAAACTGTTTTTT. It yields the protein CASSPGTGIWSFEKLFF.

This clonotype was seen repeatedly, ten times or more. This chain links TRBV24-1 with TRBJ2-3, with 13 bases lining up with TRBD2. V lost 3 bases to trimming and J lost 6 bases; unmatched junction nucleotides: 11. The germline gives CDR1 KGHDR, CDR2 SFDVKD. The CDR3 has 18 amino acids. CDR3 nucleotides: TGTGCCACCAGTGATCCAAGGACTAGCGGGAGTCCCGTGGATACGCAGTATTTT. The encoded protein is CATSDPRTSGSPVDTQYF.

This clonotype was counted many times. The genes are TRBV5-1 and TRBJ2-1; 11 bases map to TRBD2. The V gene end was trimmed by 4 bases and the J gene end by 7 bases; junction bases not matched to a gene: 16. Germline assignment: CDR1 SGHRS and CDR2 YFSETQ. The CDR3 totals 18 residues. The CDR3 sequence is CASSGLNFGSGGANEQFF. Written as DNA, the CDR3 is TGCGCCAGCAGCGGATTGAACTTCGGTAGCGGGGGGGCGAATGAGCAGTTCTTC. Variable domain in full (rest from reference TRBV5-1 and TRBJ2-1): KAGVTQTPRYLIKTRGQQVTLSCSPISGHRSVSWYQQTPGQGLQFLFEYFSETQRNKGNFPGRFSGRQFSNSRSEMNVSTLELGDSALYLCASSGLNFGSGGANEQFFGPGTRLTVL.

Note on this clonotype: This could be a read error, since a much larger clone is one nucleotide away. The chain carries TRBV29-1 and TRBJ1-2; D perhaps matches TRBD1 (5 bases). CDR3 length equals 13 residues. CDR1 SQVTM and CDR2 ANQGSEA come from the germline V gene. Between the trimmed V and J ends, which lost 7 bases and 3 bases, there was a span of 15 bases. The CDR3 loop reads CSDEIGADYGYTF. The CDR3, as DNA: TGCAGCGATGAGATAGGGGCGGACTATGGCTACACCTTC.

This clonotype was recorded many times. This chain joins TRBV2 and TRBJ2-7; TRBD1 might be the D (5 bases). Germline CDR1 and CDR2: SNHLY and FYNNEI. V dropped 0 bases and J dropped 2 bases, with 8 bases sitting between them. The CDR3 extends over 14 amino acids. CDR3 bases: TGTGCCAGCAGTGAAGCAGGACACCCCTACGAGCAGTACTTC. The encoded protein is CASSEAGHPYEQYF.

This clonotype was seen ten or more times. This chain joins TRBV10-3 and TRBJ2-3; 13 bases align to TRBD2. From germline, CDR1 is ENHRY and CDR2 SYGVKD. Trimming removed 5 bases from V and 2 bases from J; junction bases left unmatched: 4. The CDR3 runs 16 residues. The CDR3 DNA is TGTGCCATCAGTTCGGGACTAGCGGGGCCCACAGATACGCAGTATTTT. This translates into CAISSGLAGPTDTQYF.

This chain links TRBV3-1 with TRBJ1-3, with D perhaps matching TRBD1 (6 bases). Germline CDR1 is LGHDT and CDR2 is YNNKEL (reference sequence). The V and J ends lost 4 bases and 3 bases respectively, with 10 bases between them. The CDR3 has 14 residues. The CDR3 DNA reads TGTGCCAGCAGCCCTCGGGGGCATGGAAACACCATATATTTT. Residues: CASSPRGHGNTIYF.

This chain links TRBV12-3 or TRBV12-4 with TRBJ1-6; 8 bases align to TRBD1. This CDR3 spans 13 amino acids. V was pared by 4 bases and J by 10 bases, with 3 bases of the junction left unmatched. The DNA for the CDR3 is TGTGCCAGCAGTTGGACAGGGAGGTCACCCCTCCACTTT. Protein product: CASSWTGRSPLHF.

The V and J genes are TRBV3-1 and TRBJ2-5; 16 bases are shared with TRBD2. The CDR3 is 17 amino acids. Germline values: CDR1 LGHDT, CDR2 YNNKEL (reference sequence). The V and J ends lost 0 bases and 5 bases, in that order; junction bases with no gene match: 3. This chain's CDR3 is CASSQDLGLAGGETQYF. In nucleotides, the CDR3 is TGTGCCAGCAGCCAAGATCTGGGACTAGCGGGAGGGGAGACCCAGTACTTC.

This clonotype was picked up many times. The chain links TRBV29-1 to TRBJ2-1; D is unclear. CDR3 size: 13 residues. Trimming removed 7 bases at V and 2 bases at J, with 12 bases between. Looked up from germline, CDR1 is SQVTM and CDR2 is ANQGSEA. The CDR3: CSARSRAYNEQFF. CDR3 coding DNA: TGCAGCGCAAGATCCCGAGCCTACAATGAGCAGTTCTTC.

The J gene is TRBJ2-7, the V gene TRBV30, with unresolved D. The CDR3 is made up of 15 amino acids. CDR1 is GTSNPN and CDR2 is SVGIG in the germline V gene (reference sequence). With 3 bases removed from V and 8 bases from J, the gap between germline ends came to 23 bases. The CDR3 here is CAWSTPNGLEYKQYF. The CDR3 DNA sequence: TGTGCCTGGAGCACCCCGAATGGGCTTGAATACAAGCAGTACTTC.

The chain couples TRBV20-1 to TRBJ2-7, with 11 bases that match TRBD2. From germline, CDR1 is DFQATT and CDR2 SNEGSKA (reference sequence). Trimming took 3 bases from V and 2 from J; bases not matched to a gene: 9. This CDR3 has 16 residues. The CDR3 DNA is TGCAGTGCTAGTTCCGGGACTAGCGGTCCGGCCTACGAGCAGTACTTC. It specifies CSASSGTSGPAYEQYF.

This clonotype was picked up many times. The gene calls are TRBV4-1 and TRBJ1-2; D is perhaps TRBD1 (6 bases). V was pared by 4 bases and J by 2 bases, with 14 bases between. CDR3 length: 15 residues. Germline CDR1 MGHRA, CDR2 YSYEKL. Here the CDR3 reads CASSREQGINYGYTF. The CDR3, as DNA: TGCGCCAGCAGCCGGGAACAGGGTATCAACTATGGCTACACCTTC.